This T cell receptor (beta chain) came from a study of T cells in women clearing cervical HPV infection. The study, taken as a whole, reports: Cases carried less TRBV6-7 than controls: 0.11% versus 0.16%.

The CDR3 runs 12 residues. The germline gives CDR1 LNHDA, CDR2 SQIVND (reference sequence). V dropped 4 bases and J dropped 4 bases, with 7 bases sitting between them. Data came from immunoSEQ multiplex PCR; TCRdb stores just in-frame clones and leaves some out. The listing records around 21,000 clones. In the case of this clone: Its specificity is not known. The CDR3 goes on 3 residues after the read ends, and that part is filled in from the germline J gene.

This chain uses TRBV19 with TRBJ2-5; TRBD2 is a possible D gene (5 bases). The sample consisted of blood buffy coat. This receptor was obtained from a woman between 18 and 70 years old with a cervical HPV16 infection that either progressed to CIN3+ or cleared (not recorded which). CDR3 sequence: CASSSRGETQYF. The covered CDR3 bases are TGTGCCAGTAGTAGCCGGGGAGAGACC.